These 21 T cell receptor beta chains came from one sample sequenced in a study of cytomegalovirus exposure and HLA in healthy donors. A multiplex PCR was run with 60 Vbeta primers and 13 Jbeta primers. Data came from immunoSEQ multiplex PCR; TCRdb stores just in-frame clones and leaves some out. This table holds about 300,000 clones, around 86% found once. The specimen sequenced was PBMCs. These receptors all stem from a man aged 35-49 years in good health and CMV-seropositive.

J is TRBJ1-5 and V is TRBV6-1; maybe TRBD1 (5 bases). The V and J ends lost 6 bases and 0 bases respectively, with 12 bases between them. Germline CDR1 and CDR2: MNHNS and SASEGT. The CDR3 runs to 15 residues. CDR3 amino acids: CASSAQGNSNQPQHF. The CDR3 DNA follows: TGTGCCAGCAGCGCTCAGGGCAATAGCAATCAGCCCCAGCATTTT.

This chain connects TRBV7-3 to TRBJ2-2; 14 bases map to TRBD2. This CDR3 has 21 residues. V shed 4 bases, J shed 0 bases, and the junction held 13 bases outside the gene matches. Germline-derived CDR1 and CDR2 are SGHTA and FQGTGA. The CDR3 reads CASSSRLAGGPGSTNTGELFF. The CDR3 coding sequence is TGTGCCAGCAGCTCCCGACTAGCGGGAGGGCCGGGATCTACGAACACCGGGGAGCTGTTTTTT.

As for this clone: An end of the junction does not agree with germline; a read error may underlie this. V is TRBV7-9 and J is TRBJ2-1, with 10 bases matching TRBD2. CDR3 length equals 15 residues. Looked up from germline, CDR1 is SEHNR and CDR2 is FQNEAQ (reference sequence). CDR3 loop: CSSSPPSGSNNEQFF. DNA of the CDR3: TGTTCCAGCAGCCCCCCTAGCGGGAGCAACAATGAGCAGTTCTTC.

V is TRBV11-2 and J is TRBJ1-2; D is perhaps TRBD1 (6 bases). Germline V gene lookup returns CDR1 SGHAT and CDR2 FQNNGV. This CDR3 is 15 amino acids long. V was cut by 3 bases and J by 8 bases, with 19 bases left in between. This CDR3 reads CASSFQKQGGAGYTF. As DNA, the CDR3 is TGTGCCAGCAGCTTTCAAAAACAGGGTGGGGCCGGCTACACCTTC.

This chain joins TRBV19 and TRBJ1-1; D remains ambiguous. V was trimmed by 6 bases and J by 2 bases, leaving 13 bases between them. This CDR3 region has 14 residues. Germline assignment: CDR1 LNHDA and CDR2 SQIVND (reference sequence). CDR3 in DNA: TGTGCCAGTAGCTTACAGTTTACTAACACTGAAGCTTTCTTT. Protein product: CASSLQFTNTEAFF.

The chain couples TRBV5-1 to TRBJ2-2; 7 nucleotides agree with TRBD2. Germline trimming cut 2 bases from V and 6 bases from J; bases unmatched to any gene: 10. Per germline, CDR1 SGHRS and CDR2 YFSETQ. CDR3 size: 16 residues. Here the CDR3 reads CASSLAGPLGSGELFF. The CDR3 coding sequence is TGCGCCAGCAGCTTAGCGGGACCCTTGGGTTCCGGGGAGCTGTTTTTT.

This rearrangement joins TRBV28 to TRBJ2-5, with 7 bases fitting TRBD2. Gene TRBJ2-7 matches the end of the DNA better, so the J call may be wrong. The CDR3 runs 15 residues. From germline, CDR1 is MDHEN and CDR2 SYDVKM. The CDR3 protein is CASSSPTSRGYEQYF. In DNA, the CDR3 is TGTGCCAGCAGTTCTCCGACTAGCCGGGGCTACGAGCAGTACTTC.

This clone was seen just once. The V call is TRBV7-2, the J call TRBJ1-5; D is undetermined. The CDR3 is 14 amino acids. Looked up from germline, CDR1 is SGHTA and CDR2 is FQGNSA. Trimming pared 4 bases from V and 2 bases from J, leaving 9 bases between. The CDR3 protein is CASSYGGGNQPQHF. DNA of the CDR3: TGTGCCAGCAGCTATGGCGGGGGCAATCAGCCCCAGCATTTT.

This chain joins TRBV6-4 and TRBJ2-5; D perhaps matches TRBD1 (6 bases). This CDR3 region has 14 residues. V was clipped by 5 bases and J by 5 bases, with 15 bases between them. From germline, CDR1 is MRHNA and CDR2 SNTAGT. The CDR3 coding sequence is TGTGCCAGCAGTCCCTTTTTGGGGGCCGAGACCCAGTACTTC. It translates to CASSPFLGAETQYF.

The rearrangement uses TRBV7-9 and TRBJ2-5; 7 bases are a match to TRBD2. Germline assignment: CDR1 SEHNR and CDR2 FQNEAQ (reference sequence). CDR3 size: 15 residues. Trimming took 1 base from V and 4 from J; bases not matched to a gene: 6. The CDR3: CASSLVYPGGETQYF. The DNA for the CDR3 is TGTGCCAGCAGCTTAGTATATCCGGGGGGAGAGACCCAGTACTTC. The whole variable domain, filled in from reference TRBV7-9 and TRBJ2-5, reads DTGVSQNPRHKITKRGQNVTFRCDPISEHNRLYWYRQTLGQGPEFLTYFQNEAQLEKSRLLSDRFSAERPKGSFSTLEIQRTEQGDSAMYLCASSLVYPGGETQYFGPGTRLLVL.

The chain links TRBV7-2 to TRBJ2-7, with 12 positions matching TRBD2. CDR3 length: 16 residues. V lost 3 bases and J lost 1; bases outside the gene matches: 4. The germline V gene encodes CDR1 SGHTA and CDR2 FQGNSA. The CDR3 region has the DNA TGTGCCAGCAGCTTCTCCGGGACTAGCGGGTCCTACGAGCAGTACTTC. It is translated as CASSFSGTSGSYEQYF. The variable domain in full, completed from reference TRBV7-2 and TRBJ2-7, reads GAGVSQSPSNKVTEKGKDVELRCDPISGHTALYWYRQSLGQGLEFLIYFQGNSAPDKSGLPSDRFSAERTGGSVSTLTIQRTQQEDSAVYLCASSFSGTSGSYEQYFGPGTRLTVT.

The chain couples TRBV29-1 to TRBJ1-1, with 8 bases fitting TRBD1. Trimming took 7 bases from V and 4 from J; bases not matched to a gene: 8. The CDR3 is made up of 13 amino acids. Germline CDR1 SQVTM, CDR2 ANQGSEA. The chain's CDR3 is CSALRGRGTEAFF. For the CDR3, the DNA is TGCAGCGCTCTCAGGGGGCGCGGCACTGAAGCTTTCTTT.

As to this clone: Sequence at one end of the junction differs from germline and may be a read error. The V gene is TRBV7-9, the J gene TRBJ1-5, with 8 bases identical to TRBD1. Germline V gene lookup returns CDR1 SEHNR and CDR2 FQNEAQ (reference sequence). CDR3 size: 16 residues. The CDR3 here is CSSSSTRGPANQPQHF. The CDR3 coding sequence is TGTTCCAGCAGCTCAACCAGGGGGCCCGCCAATCAGCCCCAGCATTTT.

The J gene is TRBJ1-5, the V gene TRBV28; possible D gene TRBD1, 5 bases. The CDR3 is 12 amino acids. Germline V CDR1 and CDR2: MDHEN, SYDVKM. The CDR3 region is CASRRDYQPQHF. CDR3 in DNA: TGTGCAAGCCGCAGGGACTATCAGCCCCAGCATTTT.

The chain recombines TRBV29-1 with TRBJ2-7, with D possibly TRBD1 on 6 matching bases. Trimming removed 1 base from V and 6 bases from J, with 16 bases in between. CDR1 is SQVTM, CDR2 ANQGSEA, per germline. The CDR3 consists of 14 residues. This CDR3 is CSVEGRTGRTEQYF. The CDR3 DNA is TGCAGCGTTGAAGGGCGCACAGGGAGAACCGAGCAGTACTTC.

This sequence joins TRBV4-1 and TRBJ2-1; the D gene is possibly TRBD2 (5 bases). The CDR3 covers 11 residues. V was pared by 6 bases and J by 7 bases, with 7 bases between. Germline V gene lookup returns CDR1 MGHRA and CDR2 YSYEKL. The DNA for the CDR3 is TGCGCCAGCAGGAGGGAAAATGAGCAGTTCTTC. This translates into CASRRENEQFF.

The CDR3 bases are TGTGCCAGCAGCCTTGGACTAGCGGGAGGGTCAGATACGCAGTATTTT. Residues: CASSLGLAGGSDTQYF. The J gene is TRBJ2-3, the V gene TRBV7-2; 15 bases fit TRBD2. CDR3 size: 16 residues. Germline V gene sequence: CDR1 SGHTA, CDR2 FQGNSA. Germline trimming cut 5 bases from V and 4 bases from J; bases unmatched to any gene: 4.

The chain recombines TRBV7-9 with TRBJ2-3; TRBD1 aligns across 8 bases. V trimming: 6 bases; J trimming: 3 bases; junction bases outside the gene matches: 11. Germline-derived CDR1 and CDR2 are SEHNR and FQNEAQ (reference sequence). The CDR3 contains 16 residues. The CDR3 region is CASRDRQGRRTDTQYF. The CDR3 coding sequence is TGTGCCAGCAGGGATAGACAGGGGCGAAGAACAGATACGCAGTATTTT.

The CDR3, as DNA: TGTGCCAGCAGTATCCGGATACAGACCACTGAAGCTTTCTTT. Residues: CASSIRIQTTEAFF. V usage is TRBV28 and J usage is TRBJ1-1; D uncertain. Germline V CDR1 and CDR2: MDHEN, SYDVKM. This CDR3 comprises 14 residues. The V and J ends lost 5 bases and 4 bases respectively, with 14 bases between them. The whole variable domain, filled in from reference TRBV28 and TRBJ1-1, reads DVKVTQSSRYLVKRTGEKVFLECVQDMDHENMFWYRQDPGLGLRLIYFSYDVKMKEKGDIPEGYSVSREKKERFSLILESASTNQTSMYLCASSIRIQTTEAFFGQGTRLTVV.

The chain uses TRBV6-1 and TRBJ2-7; D may be TRBD2 (8 bases). Germline CDR1 MNHNS, CDR2 SASEGT. V lost 6 bases and J lost 2, with 17 bases in between. CDR3 length equals 15 residues. CDR3 in amino acids: CASSIQGTSAYEQYF. CDR3 nucleotide sequence: TGTGCCAGCAGCATACAGGGGACTAGTGCCTACGAGCAGTACTTC.

The chain is built from TRBV28 and TRBJ2-5, with D possibly TRBD2 on 6 matching bases. Germline V gives CDR1 MDHEN, CDR2 SYDVKM. The CDR3 extends over 14 amino acids. V shed 5 bases and J shed 3 bases, with 13 bases lying between them. The CDR3 nucleotides are TGTGCCAGCAGTCCCCCCGGCGGGGAAGAGACCCAGTACTTC. Protein product: CASSPPGGEETQYF.